The 30 T cell receptor beta chains below all came from one sample that was sequenced in a study of blood T cell repertoires in COVID-19. Sequencing used immunoSEQ multiplex PCR; TCRdb keeps in-frame clones, though not all of them. The profile shows about 240,000 clones, approximately 84% of them singletons. The specimen sequenced was PBMCs or T cells enriched from blood (not recorded which). The receptors originated from a woman between 40 and 50 years old with acute COVID-19.

The CDR3 spells CASSRGTGLATNEQFF. Here the CDR3 DNA reads TGTGCCAGCAGCCGGGGCACGGGACTAGCGACCAATGAGCAGTTCTTC. The chain employs TRBV4-2 and TRBJ2-1; 10 nucleotides match TRBD2. This CDR3 is built from 16 residues. Germline trimming cut 4 bases from V and 6 bases from J; bases unmatched to any gene: 9. CDR1 is LGHNA, CDR2 YNFKEQ, per germline.

The chain employs TRBV11-2 and TRBJ1-6; no clear D gene. The CDR3 is made up of 14 amino acids. The V and J ends lost 3 bases and 0 bases respectively, with 3 bases between them. Germline V gene sequence: CDR1 SGHAT, CDR2 FQNNGV. The CDR3 sequence is CASSFSSYNSPLHF. The DNA for the CDR3 is TGTGCCAGCAGCTTCAGCTCCTATAATTCACCCCTCCACTTT.

J is TRBJ1-5 and V is TRBV7-9; 9 bases fit TRBD1. Looked up from germline, CDR1 is SEHNR and CDR2 is FQNEAQ (reference sequence). The junction had 7 bases not matched to a gene; V was cut back by 5 bases and J by 2 bases. The CDR3 is made up of 16 amino acids. In nucleotides, the CDR3 is TGTGCCAGCAGCCCGGGGACAGGGTTGGGCAATCAGCCCCAGCATTTT. Protein sequence: CASSPGTGLGNQPQHF.

This chain links TRBV2 with TRBJ2-7, with D possibly matching TRBD2 (5 bases). Trimming shortened V by 6 bases and J by 4 bases, and 16 bases separated the two germline ends. This CDR3 has 14 residues. Germline lookup yields CDR1 SNHLY and CDR2 FYNNEI. The CDR3 sequence: CASRERTEKYEQYF. The CDR3 region has the DNA TGTGCCAGCAGAGAGAGGACTGAGAAATACGAGCAGTACTTC.

The rearrangement links TRBV3-1 (or the pseudogene TRBV3-2) to TRBJ1-3; unclear D gene. V was pared by 1 base and J by 0 bases, with 4 bases between. Germline CDR1 LGHDT, CDR2 YNNKEL (reference sequence). The CDR3 has 14 amino acids. The CDR3 coding sequence is TGTGCCAGCAGCCAAGTTCTCTCTGGAAACACCATATATTTT. It codes for CASSQVLSGNTIYF.

The chain has TRBV30 and TRBJ1-5; D remains unclear. This CDR3 has 13 amino acids. Germline V lookup: CDR1 GTSNPN, CDR2 SVGIG (reference sequence). Trimming removed 1 base at V and 5 bases at J, with 9 bases between. The CDR3 DNA is TGTGCCTGGAGTGGCAGAGGCGATCAGCCCCAGCATTTT. Translated: CAWSGRGDQPQHF.

The J gene is TRBJ2-1, the V gene TRBV6-5; 9 nucleotides line up with TRBD2. Trimming removed 6 bases from V and 7 bases from J; junction bases left unmatched: 10. The CDR3 has 15 residues. Germline V gives CDR1 MNHEY, CDR2 SVGAGI. CDR3 sequence reads: CASRGGLAGRNEQFF. CDR3 sequence (DNA): TGTGCCAGCAGGGGAGGGCTAGCGGGAAGGAATGAGCAGTTCTTC.

The chain combines TRBV11-3 with TRBJ1-1; 8 bases are a match to TRBD1. Germline CDR1 reads SGHNT; CDR2 reads YENEEA. V shed 5 bases and J 1 base; nucleotides not matched to a gene: 6. This CDR3 comprises 15 residues. Here the CDR3 DNA reads TGTGCCAGCAGCCCTAGGGGGACAGGGAACACTGAAGCTTTCTTT. Translated: CASSPRGTGNTEAFF.

The chain couples TRBV27 to TRBJ2-7, with D possibly being TRBD1 (5 bases). Germline CDR1 is MNHEY and CDR2 is SMNVEV (reference sequence). V was pared by 6 bases and J by 0 bases, with 9 bases between. The length of the CDR3 is 13 residues. The CDR3 nucleotides are TGTGCCAGCAGACGACAGAACTCCTACGAGCAGTACTTC. This sequence encodes CASRRQNSYEQYF.

The chain couples TRBV24-1 to TRBJ1-1; D is undetermined. The CDR3 is 13 amino acids. The V gene lost 3 bases and the J gene lost 0 bases, with 4 bases spanning the gap. Germline values: CDR1 KGHDR, CDR2 SFDVKD. The CDR3 reads CATSDNLNTEAFF. The CDR3, as DNA: TGTGCCACCAGTGATAACTTGAACACTGAAGCTTTCTTT.

This clone was seen only once. The chain uses TRBV13 and TRBJ2-2, with D hard to call. V was shortened by 4 bases and J by 3 bases, with 15 bases between the two germline ends. The CDR3 runs 16 residues. From germline, CDR1 is PRHDT and CDR2 FYEKMQ (reference sequence). Here the CDR3 reads CASSSNIERYTGELFF. Written as DNA, the CDR3 is TGTGCCAGCAGCTCCAATATCGAGAGGTACACCGGGGAGCTGTTTTTT.

The rearrangement joins TRBV11-3 to TRBJ2-7; 12 bases fit TRBD2. Trimming cost V 4 bases and J 3 bases; bases outside gene matches: 13. The CDR3 totals 18 residues. Germline lookup yields CDR1 SGHNT and CDR2 YENEEA. The CDR3 is CASSSLAGTSGPHYEQYF. CDR3 coding DNA: TGTGCCAGCAGCTCGCTCGCTGGGACTAGCGGGCCCCACTACGAGCAGTACTTC.

The chain uses TRBV6-1 and TRBJ2-5; D uncertain. The CDR3 consists of 12 residues. Trimming pared 2 bases from V and 5 bases from J, leaving 6 bases between. Germline CDR1 reads MNHNS; CDR2 reads SASEGT. CDR3 in DNA: TGTGCCAGCAGTGAACTAGATGAGACCCAGTACTTC. Translated, it gives CASSELDETQYF.

As regards this clone: Other DNA sequences within the sample encode an identical CDR3. The chain uses TRBV5-1 and TRBJ2-1; 10 positions agree with TRBD1. With V trimmed by 4 bases and J by 4 bases, 8 bases remained unmatched. CDR3 length equals 16 residues. Germline V CDR1 and CDR2: SGHRS, YFSETQ. CDR3 nucleotide sequence: TGCGCCAGCAGCCCGGGGGGACAGGGGTCGTACAATGAGCAGTTCTTC. This codes for CASSPGGQGSYNEQFF.

V usage is TRBV6-5 and J usage is TRBJ1-6; 8 nucleotides align to TRBD1. V shed 2 bases and J 10 bases; nucleotides not matched to a gene: 7. CDR3 size: 15 residues. Germline values: CDR1 MNHEY, CDR2 SVGAGI. DNA of the CDR3: TGTGCCAGCAGTTACGAGTCCAGGGGGCGGTCACCCCTCCACTTT. It translates to CASSYESRGRSPLHF.

This clone was detected a few times. The rearrangement joins TRBV2 to TRBJ2-1; D is possibly TRBD2 (6 bases). Germline loops: CDR1 SNHLY, CDR2 FYNNEI. This CDR3 region has 13 residues. V lost 2 bases and J lost 6, with 8 bases in between. CDR3 nucleotides: TGTGCCAGCAGTGAATTGGGGGGCAATGAGCAGTTCTTC. Its translation is CASSELGGNEQFF.

The rearrangement links TRBV2 to TRBJ2-7, with a possible D match to TRBD1 (6 bases). Germline assignment: CDR1 SNHLY and CDR2 FYNNEI. V was clipped by 5 bases and J by 0 bases, with 8 bases between them. The CDR3 runs 13 residues. This CDR3 reads CASSRTVSYEQYF. CDR3 DNA sequence: TGTGCCAGCAGTCGGACAGTCTCCTACGAGCAGTACTTC.

The V call is TRBV2, the J call TRBJ2-1; 8 nucleotides agree with TRBD2. V gave up 0 bases and J gave up 9 bases; unmatched junction bases: 10. This CDR3 region has 16 residues. CDR1 and CDR2 from the germline V gene are SNHLY and FYNNEI. The CDR3, as DNA: TGTGCCAGCAGTGAAGCGGCGGGACTAGTTTGGGGTGAGCAGTTCTTC. It yields the protein CASSEAAGLVWGEQFF.

The chain employs TRBV5-1 and TRBJ2-7, with 7 bases aligning to TRBD1. J was trimmed by 5 bases and V by 0 bases; bases with no gene match: 8. Germline-derived CDR1 and CDR2 are SGHRS and YFSETQ. The CDR3 is made up of 15 amino acids. The CDR3 sequence is CASSLVVGGYNEQYF. CDR3 DNA sequence: TGCGCCAGCAGCTTGGTTGTAGGGGGCTACAACGAGCAGTACTTC.

In its sample, this clone was seen a few times. The chain links TRBV20-1 to TRBJ2-7; the D gene is possibly TRBD2 (6 bases). The CDR3 has 11 residues. Trimming pared 7 bases from V and 4 bases from J, leaving 11 bases between. Germline assignment: CDR1 DFQATT and CDR2 SNEGSKA (reference sequence). The CDR3 DNA is TGCAGTGTCGGGAGTGAATACGAGCAGTACTTC. Its protein product is CSVGSEYEQYF.

V gene TRBV27 combines with J gene TRBJ1-6, with D possibly TRBD1 on 6 matching bases. The CDR3 sequence is 13 residues long. Germline V gene lookup returns CDR1 MNHEY and CDR2 SMNVEV (reference sequence). V was pared by 8 bases and J by 7 bases, with 12 bases between. The CDR3 DNA follows: TGTGCCAGCTGCAACAGGGACAATTCACCCCTCCACTTT. Its translation is CASCNRDNSPLHF.

This clone was seen a few times. The gene calls are TRBV5-1 and TRBJ2-7; possibly TRBD1 for D (5 bases). The V gene lost 1 base and the J gene lost 0 bases, with 11 bases spanning the gap. The CDR3 has 15 amino acids. Germline values: CDR1 SGHRS, CDR2 YFSETQ. CDR3 sequence reads: CASSLITGLSYEQYF. The CDR3 region has the DNA TGCGCCAGCAGCTTGATCACAGGCCTCTCCTACGAGCAGTACTTC.

V and J are TRBV24-1 and TRBJ1-5, with 9 bases matching TRBD1. CDR1 and CDR2 from the germline V gene are KGHDR and SFDVKD. V was clipped by 3 bases and J by 6 bases; unmatched bases: 2. This CDR3 is built from 14 residues. Here the CDR3 DNA reads TGTGCCACCAGTGATGGGACAGGGCGTCAGCCCCAGCATTTT. Residues: CATSDGTGRQPQHF.

This chain links TRBV7-8 with TRBJ2-7; 10 nucleotides align to TRBD1. The V gene's germline CDR1 is SGHVS and CDR2 FQNEAQ. The CDR3 is made up of 15 amino acids. Trimming cost V 8 bases and J 7 bases; bases outside gene matches: 14. CDR3 in DNA: TGTGCCAGCCCCCCCGACAGGGGGCTTTCGTGGGAGCAGTACTTC. Amino acids: CASPPDRGLSWEQYF. Full variable domain (rest looked up from reference TRBV7-8 and TRBJ2-7): GAGVSQSPRYKVAKRGQDVALRCDPISGHVSLFWYQQALGQGPEFLTYFQNEAQLDKSGLPSDRFFAERPEGSVSTLKIQRTQQEDSAVYLCASPPDRGLSWEQYFGPGTRLTVT.

V is TRBV15 and J is TRBJ2-1; possible D gene TRBD2, 6 bases. The CDR3 spans 15 residues. V gave up 6 bases and J gave up 10 bases, with 22 bases separating them. The germline V gene has CDR1 LNHNV and CDR2 YYDKDF (reference sequence). CDR3 amino acids: CATRSMGGGSVEQFF. The CDR3 DNA reads as TGTGCCACCAGGTCAATGGGAGGCGGATCCGTGGAGCAGTTCTTC.

The chain carries TRBV19 and TRBJ2-3; 9 bases align to TRBD2. The length of the CDR3 is 16 residues. The V gene end was trimmed by 4 bases and the J gene end by 2 bases; junction bases not matched to a gene: 7. Germline V lookup: CDR1 LNHDA, CDR2 SQIVND (reference sequence). The DNA for the CDR3 is TGTGCCAGTAGTAGTAGGCTAGCGGGAAACACAGATACGCAGTATTTT. This encodes CASSSRLAGNTDTQYF.

The chain recombines TRBV11-2 with TRBJ2-7, with D perhaps TRBD1 (6 bases). This CDR3 has 12 amino acids. CDR1 is SGHAT, CDR2 FQNNGV, per germline. V was trimmed by 5 bases and J by 6 bases, leaving 11 bases between them. DNA for the CDR3: TGTGCCAGCAGCGTACAGGGTACCGAGCAGTACTTC. Amino acid sequence: CASSVQGTEQYF.

This CDR3 is CARTALAGGGEQFF. The CDR3 DNA follows: TGTGCCAGGACCGCATTAGCGGGAGGGGGTGAGCAGTTCTTC. This rearrangement joins TRBV7-9 to TRBJ2-1, with TRBD2 matching over 11 bases. The CDR3 consists of 14 residues. Germline V gene sequence: CDR1 SEHNR, CDR2 FQNEAQ (reference sequence). The trim removed 9 bases at V and 9 bases at J, leaving 10 bases unmatched.

The V call is TRBV15, the J call TRBJ2-1; TRBD2 matches 10 bases. The CDR3 is 14 amino acids. Germline values: CDR1 LNHNV, CDR2 YYDKDF (reference sequence). The V and J ends lost 8 bases and 6 bases, in that order; junction bases with no gene match: 7. Written as DNA, the CDR3 is TGTGCCACCGGAACTAGCGGGATCGGCAATGAGCAGTTCTTC. Translation: CATGTSGIGNEQFF. The full variable domain, its missing parts supplied by reference TRBV15 and TRBJ2-1, is DAMVIQNPRYQVTQFGKPVTLSCSQTLNHNVMYWYQQKSSQAPKLLFHYYDKDFNNEADTPDNFQSRRPNTSFCFLDIRSPGLGDTAMYLCATGTSGIGNEQFFGPGTRLTVL.

The chain joins TRBV7-2 to TRBJ2-1; the D gene is possibly TRBD1 (5 bases). The V gene lost 2 bases and the J gene lost 2 bases, with 10 bases spanning the gap. From germline, CDR1 is SGHTA and CDR2 FQGNSA. CDR3 length: 15 residues. The CDR3 region has the DNA TGTGCCAGCAGCTTAACGGCAGGGCCCTACAATGAGCAGTTCTTC. Translating it yields CASSLTAGPYNEQFF. Full variable domain (outside the CDR3, taken from reference TRBV7-2 and TRBJ2-1): GAGVSQSPSNKVTEKGKDVELRCDPISGHTALYWYRQSLGQGLEFLIYFQGNSAPDKSGLPSDRFSAERTGGSVSTLTIQRTQQEDSAVYLCASSLTAGPYNEQFFGPGTRLTVL.